The clone carrying this TCR beta chain came up many times. The source of the sample is a study of human T cells and chemical hapten exposure. About the study: Patch tests containing 0.01% DPC, applied to the upper back, were read at 6 days.

Time point given: pre-sensitization, week 0. Regarding treatment: therapeutic diphenylcyclopropenone sensitization with weekly scalp DPC. TCRdb independently ran MiXCR on the RACE reads; one entry per CDR3 protein. The sample has 250,000 or so distinct CDR3 sequences, roughly 8% seen once. The source was whole blood, collected in connection with sensitization to the hapten diphenylcyclopropenone (DPC). This sequence was found in a man in his late teens or twenties with alopecia areata. Some clones in this sample may be carry-over from other donors' samples.

The CDR3 sequence: CSASPVSSYNSPLHF. The CDR3 nucleotides read TGCAGTGCTAGTCCAGTAAGCTCCTATAATTCACCCCTCCACTTT. The chain recombines TRBV20-1 with TRBJ1-6; D call uncertain. V lost 3 bases and J 0 bases, leaving 9 bases between the germline ends. This CDR3 region has 15 residues. CDR1 is DFQATT, CDR2 SNEGSKA, per germline (reference sequence).